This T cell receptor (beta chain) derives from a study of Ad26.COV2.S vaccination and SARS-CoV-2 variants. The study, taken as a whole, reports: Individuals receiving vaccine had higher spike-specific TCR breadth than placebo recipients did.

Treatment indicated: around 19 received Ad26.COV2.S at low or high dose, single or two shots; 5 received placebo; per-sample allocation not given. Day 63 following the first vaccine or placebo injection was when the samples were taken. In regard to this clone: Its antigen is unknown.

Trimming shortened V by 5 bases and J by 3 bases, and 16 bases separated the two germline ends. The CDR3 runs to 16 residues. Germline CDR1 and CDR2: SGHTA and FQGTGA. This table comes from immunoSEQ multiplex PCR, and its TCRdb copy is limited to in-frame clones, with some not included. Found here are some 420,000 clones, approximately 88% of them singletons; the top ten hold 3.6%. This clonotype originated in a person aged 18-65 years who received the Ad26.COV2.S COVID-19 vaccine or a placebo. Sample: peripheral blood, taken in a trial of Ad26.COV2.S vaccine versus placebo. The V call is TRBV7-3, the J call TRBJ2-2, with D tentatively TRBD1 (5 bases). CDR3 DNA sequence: TGTGCCAGCAGCCGGACACAGGTCGAGGACACCGGGGAGCTGTTTTTT. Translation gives CASSRTQVEDTGELFF. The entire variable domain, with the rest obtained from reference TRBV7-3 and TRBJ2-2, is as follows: GAGVSQTPSNKVTEKGKYVELRCDPISGHTALYWYRQSLGQGPEFLIYFQGTGAADDSGLPNDRFFAVRPEGSVSTLKIQRTERGDSAVYLCASSRTQVEDTGELFFGEGSRLTVL.